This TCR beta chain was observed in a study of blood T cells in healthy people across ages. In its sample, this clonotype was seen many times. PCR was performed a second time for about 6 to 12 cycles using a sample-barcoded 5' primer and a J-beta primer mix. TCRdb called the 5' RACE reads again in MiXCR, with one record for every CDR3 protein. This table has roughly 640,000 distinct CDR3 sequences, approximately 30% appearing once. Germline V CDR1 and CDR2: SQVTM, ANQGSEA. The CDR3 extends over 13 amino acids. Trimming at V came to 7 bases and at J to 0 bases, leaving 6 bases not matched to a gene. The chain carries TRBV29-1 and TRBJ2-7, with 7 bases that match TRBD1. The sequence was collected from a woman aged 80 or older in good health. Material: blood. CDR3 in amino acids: CSATTGSSYEQYF. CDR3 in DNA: TGCAGCGCAACGACAGGGAGCTCCTACGAGCAGTACTTC.